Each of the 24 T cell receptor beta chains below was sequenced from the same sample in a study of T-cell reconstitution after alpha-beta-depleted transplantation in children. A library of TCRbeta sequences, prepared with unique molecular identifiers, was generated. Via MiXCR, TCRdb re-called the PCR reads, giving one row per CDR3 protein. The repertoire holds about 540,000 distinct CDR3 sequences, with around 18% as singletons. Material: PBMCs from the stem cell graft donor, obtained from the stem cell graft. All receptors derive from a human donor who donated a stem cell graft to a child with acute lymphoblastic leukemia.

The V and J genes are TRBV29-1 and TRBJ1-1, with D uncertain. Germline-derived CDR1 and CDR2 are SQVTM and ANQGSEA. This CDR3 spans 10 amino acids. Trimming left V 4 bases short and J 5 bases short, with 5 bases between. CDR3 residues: CSVVFTEAFF. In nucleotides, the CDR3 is TGCAGCGTTGTATTTACTGAAGCTTTCTTT.

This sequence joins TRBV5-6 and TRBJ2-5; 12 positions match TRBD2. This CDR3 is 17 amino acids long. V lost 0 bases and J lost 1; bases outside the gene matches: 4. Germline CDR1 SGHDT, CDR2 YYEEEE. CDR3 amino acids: CASSLALTSGSQETQYF. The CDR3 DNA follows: TGTGCCAGCAGCTTGGCCCTGACTAGCGGGAGCCAAGAGACCCAGTACTTC.

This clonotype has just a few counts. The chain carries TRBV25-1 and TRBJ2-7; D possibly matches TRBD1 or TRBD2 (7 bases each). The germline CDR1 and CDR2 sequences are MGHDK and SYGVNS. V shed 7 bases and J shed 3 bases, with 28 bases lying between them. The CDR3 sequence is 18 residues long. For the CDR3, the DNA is TGTGCCAGCAATTTGGGGGGGACAGAGTCTCCCGAATTCTACGAGCAGTACTTC. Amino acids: CASNLGGTESPEFYEQYF.

The CDR3 nucleotides read TGTGCCAGCAGCATAGGACAGCCCGCACAGCCCCAGCATTTT. As protein: CASSIGQPAQPQHF. This rearrangement joins TRBV5-6 to TRBJ1-5, with a possible D match to TRBD1 (6 bases). Germline assignment: CDR1 SGHDT and CDR2 YYEEEE. V dropped 4 bases and J dropped 7 bases, with 15 bases sitting between them. This CDR3 spans 14 amino acids.

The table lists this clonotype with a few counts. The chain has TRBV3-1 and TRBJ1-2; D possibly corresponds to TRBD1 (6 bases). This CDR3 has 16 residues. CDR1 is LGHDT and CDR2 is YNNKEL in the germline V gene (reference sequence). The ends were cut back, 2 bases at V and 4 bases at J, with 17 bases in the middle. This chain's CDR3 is CASSQYEAGDRYGYTF. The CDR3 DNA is TGTGCCAGCAGCCAATATGAGGCAGGGGACCGCTATGGCTACACCTTC.

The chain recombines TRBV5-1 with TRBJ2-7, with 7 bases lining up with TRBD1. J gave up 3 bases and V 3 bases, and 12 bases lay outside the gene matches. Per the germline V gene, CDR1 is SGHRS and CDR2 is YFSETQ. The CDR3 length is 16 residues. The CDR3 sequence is CASSSDPGQRLYEQYF. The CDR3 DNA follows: TGCGCCAGCAGCTCCGACCCGGGACAGCGTCTCTACGAGCAGTACTTC. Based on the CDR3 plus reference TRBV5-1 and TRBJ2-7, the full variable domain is KAGVTQTPRYLIKTRGQQVTLSCSPISGHRSVSWYQQTPGQGLQFLFEYFSETQRNKGNFPGRFSGRQFSNSRSEMNVSTLELGDSALYLCASSSDPGQRLYEQYFGPGTRLTVT.

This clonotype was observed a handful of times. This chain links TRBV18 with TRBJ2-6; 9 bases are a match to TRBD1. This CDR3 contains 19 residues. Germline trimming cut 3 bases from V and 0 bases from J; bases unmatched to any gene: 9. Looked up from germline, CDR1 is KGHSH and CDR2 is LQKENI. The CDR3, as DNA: TGTGCCAGCTCACCCCTACAGGGGGCTGGGGTCTCTGGGGCCAACGTCCTGACTTTC. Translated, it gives CASSPLQGAGVSGANVLTF.

The CDR3 bases are TGCGCCAGCAGCCAAGGCACAGGGTCGGCTGATGGCTACACCTTC. It yields the protein CASSQGTGSADGYTF. The rearrangement links TRBV4-1 to TRBJ1-2; D possibly corresponds to TRBD1 (6 bases). The ends were cut back, 1 base at V and 6 bases at J, with 15 bases in the middle. This CDR3 has 15 residues. Germline V lookup: CDR1 MGHRA, CDR2 YSYEKL.

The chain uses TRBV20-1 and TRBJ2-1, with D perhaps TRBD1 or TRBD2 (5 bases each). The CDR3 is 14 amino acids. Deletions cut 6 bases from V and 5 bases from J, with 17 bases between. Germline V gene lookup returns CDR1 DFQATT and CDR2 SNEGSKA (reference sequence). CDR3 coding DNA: TGCAGTGCGAGTACCGGGACCCTAAACAATGAGCAGTTCTTC. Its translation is CSASTGTLNNEQFF.

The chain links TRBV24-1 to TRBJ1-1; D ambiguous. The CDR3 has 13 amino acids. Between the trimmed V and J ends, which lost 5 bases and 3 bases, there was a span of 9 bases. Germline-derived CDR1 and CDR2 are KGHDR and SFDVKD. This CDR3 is CATSGSGYTEAFF. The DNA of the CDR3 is TGTGCCACCAGTGGTAGTGGCTACACTGAAGCTTTCTTT.

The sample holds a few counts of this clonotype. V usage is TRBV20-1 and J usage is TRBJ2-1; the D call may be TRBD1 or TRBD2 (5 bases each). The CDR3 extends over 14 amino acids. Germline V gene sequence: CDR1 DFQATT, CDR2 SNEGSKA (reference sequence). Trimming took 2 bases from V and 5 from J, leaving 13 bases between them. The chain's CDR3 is CSARPGPPHNEQFF. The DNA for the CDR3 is TGCAGTGCTAGACCGGGACCGCCCCACAATGAGCAGTTCTTC.

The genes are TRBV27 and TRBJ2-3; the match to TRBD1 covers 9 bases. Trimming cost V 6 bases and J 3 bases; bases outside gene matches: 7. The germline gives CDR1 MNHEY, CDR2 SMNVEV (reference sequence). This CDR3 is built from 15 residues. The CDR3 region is CASSPGQGLTDTQYF. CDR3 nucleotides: TGTGCCAGCAGCCCGGGACAGGGATTGACAGATACGCAGTATTTT.

CDR3 coding DNA: TGCAGTGGCACCACCAGGGGCGGGGAGACCCAGTACTTC. Translating gives CSGTTRGGETQYF. J is TRBJ2-5 and V is TRBV20-1; a weak D match, TRBD1 (6 bases). Germline V gene sequence: CDR1 DFQATT, CDR2 SNEGSKA (reference sequence). Trimming took 7 bases from V and 5 from J, leaving 17 bases between them. The CDR3 sequence is 13 residues long.

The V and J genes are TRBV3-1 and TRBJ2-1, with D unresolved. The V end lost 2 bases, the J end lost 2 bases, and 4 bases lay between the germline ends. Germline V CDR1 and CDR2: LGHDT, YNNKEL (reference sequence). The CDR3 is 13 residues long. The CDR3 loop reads CASSQPPYNEQFF. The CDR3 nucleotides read TGTGCCAGCAGCCAACCCCCCTACAATGAGCAGTTCTTC.

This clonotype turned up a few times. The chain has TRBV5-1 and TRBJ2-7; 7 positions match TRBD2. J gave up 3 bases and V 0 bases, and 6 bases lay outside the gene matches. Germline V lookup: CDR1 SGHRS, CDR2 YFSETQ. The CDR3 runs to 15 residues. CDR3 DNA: TGCGCCAGCAGCTTGGTCCCGACTAGCAGCTACGAGCAGTACTTC. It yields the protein CASSLVPTSSYEQYF.

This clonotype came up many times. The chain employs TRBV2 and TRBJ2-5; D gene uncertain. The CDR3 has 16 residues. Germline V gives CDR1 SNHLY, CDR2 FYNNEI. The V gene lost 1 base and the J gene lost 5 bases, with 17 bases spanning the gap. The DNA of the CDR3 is TGTGCCAGCAGTGAAGGAGTGGGCCCCGTGAGGGAGACCCAGTACTTC. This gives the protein CASSEGVGPVRETQYF.

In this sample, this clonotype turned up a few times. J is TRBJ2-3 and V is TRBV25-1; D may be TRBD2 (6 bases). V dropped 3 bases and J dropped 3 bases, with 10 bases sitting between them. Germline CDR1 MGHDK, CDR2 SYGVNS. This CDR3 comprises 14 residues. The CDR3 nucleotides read TGTGCCAGCAGTGATCCGGGACTGACAGATACGCAGTATTTT. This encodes CASSDPGLTDTQYF.

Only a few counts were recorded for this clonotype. DNA of the CDR3: TGTGCCAGCTCACCGCCCAGGGTCACAGATACGCAGTATTTT. This translates into CASSPPRVTDTQYF. The V call is TRBV18, the J call TRBJ2-3; possible D gene TRBD1, 5 bases. Looked up from germline, CDR1 is KGHSH and CDR2 is LQKENI. The length of the CDR3 is 14 residues. The ends were cut back, 3 bases at V and 2 bases at J, with 9 bases in the middle.

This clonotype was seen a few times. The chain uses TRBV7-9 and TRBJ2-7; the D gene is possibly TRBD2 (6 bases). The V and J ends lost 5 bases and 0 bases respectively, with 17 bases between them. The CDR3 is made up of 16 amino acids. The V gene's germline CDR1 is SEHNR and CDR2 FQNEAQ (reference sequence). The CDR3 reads CASSPWEVTNSYEQYF. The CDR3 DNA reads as TGTGCCAGCAGCCCTTGGGAGGTGACAAACTCCTACGAGCAGTACTTC.

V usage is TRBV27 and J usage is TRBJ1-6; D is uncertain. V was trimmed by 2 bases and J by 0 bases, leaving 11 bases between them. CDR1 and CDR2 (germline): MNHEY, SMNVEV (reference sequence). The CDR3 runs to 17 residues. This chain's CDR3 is CASSLRGPPSYNSPLHF. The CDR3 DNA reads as TGTGCCAGCAGTTTAAGAGGGCCCCCCTCCTATAATTCACCCCTCCACTTT.

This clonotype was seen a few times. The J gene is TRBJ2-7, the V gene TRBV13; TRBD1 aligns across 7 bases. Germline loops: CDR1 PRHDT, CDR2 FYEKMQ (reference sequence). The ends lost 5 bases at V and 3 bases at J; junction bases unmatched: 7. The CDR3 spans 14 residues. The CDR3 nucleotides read TGTGCCAGCAGCCTGTCGAGGGGGCACTACGAGCAGTACTTC. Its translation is CASSLSRGHYEQYF.

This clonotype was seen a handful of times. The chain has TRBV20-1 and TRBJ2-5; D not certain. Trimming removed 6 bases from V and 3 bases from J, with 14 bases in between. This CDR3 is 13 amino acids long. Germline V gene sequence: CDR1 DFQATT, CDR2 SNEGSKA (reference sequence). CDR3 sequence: CSAPYPLEETQYF. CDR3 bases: TGCAGTGCCCCTTACCCCTTAGAAGAGACCCAGTACTTC.

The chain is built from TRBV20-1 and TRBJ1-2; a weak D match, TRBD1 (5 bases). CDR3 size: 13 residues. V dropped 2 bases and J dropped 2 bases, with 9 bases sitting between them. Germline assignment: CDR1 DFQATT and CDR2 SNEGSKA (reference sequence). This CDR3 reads CSARNPGNYGYTF. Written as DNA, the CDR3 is TGCAGTGCTAGAAACCCAGGGAACTATGGCTACACCTTC.

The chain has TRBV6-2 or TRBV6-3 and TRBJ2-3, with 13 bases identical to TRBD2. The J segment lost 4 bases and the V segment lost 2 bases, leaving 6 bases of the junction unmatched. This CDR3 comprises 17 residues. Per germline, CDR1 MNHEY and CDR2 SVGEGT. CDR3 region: CASSYPRLAGGSDTQYF. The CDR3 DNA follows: TGTGCCAGCAGTTACCCTAGACTAGCGGGAGGATCAGATACGCAGTATTTT.